This T cell receptor (beta chain) was observed in a study of T cell responses to AZD1222 COVID-19 vaccine. Study-wide results and caveats: Seropositive at baseline were only a handful of AZD1222 recipients. Donors were chiefly white British, with a greater number of females, and clonal diversity was perhaps underestimated. Spike-specific TCR breadth and depth both grew after two AZD1222 doses.

Clones were read by immunoSEQ multiplex PCR, and TCRdb kept only the in-frame ones, dropping some. The sample contains 150,000 to 160,000 clones, 90% of which appear only once. Doses given second, at about 4 or about 12 weeks, were pooled. V was shortened by 0 bases and J by 1 base, with 6 bases between the two germline ends. CDR3 size: 14 residues. Germline lookup yields CDR1 SGHNT and CDR2 YYREEE (reference sequence). On this clone itself: Its antigen is still unknown.

The rearrangement links TRBV5-4 to TRBJ2-3, with D unclear. The sample consisted of peripheral blood, taken 28 days after the second AZD1222 dose. The sequence was collected from an adult who received the AZD1222 COVID-19 vaccine. In nucleotides, the CDR3 is TGTGCCAGCAGCTTGGCCGGACGCACAGATACGCAGTATTTT. Encoded protein: CASSLAGRTDTQYF.